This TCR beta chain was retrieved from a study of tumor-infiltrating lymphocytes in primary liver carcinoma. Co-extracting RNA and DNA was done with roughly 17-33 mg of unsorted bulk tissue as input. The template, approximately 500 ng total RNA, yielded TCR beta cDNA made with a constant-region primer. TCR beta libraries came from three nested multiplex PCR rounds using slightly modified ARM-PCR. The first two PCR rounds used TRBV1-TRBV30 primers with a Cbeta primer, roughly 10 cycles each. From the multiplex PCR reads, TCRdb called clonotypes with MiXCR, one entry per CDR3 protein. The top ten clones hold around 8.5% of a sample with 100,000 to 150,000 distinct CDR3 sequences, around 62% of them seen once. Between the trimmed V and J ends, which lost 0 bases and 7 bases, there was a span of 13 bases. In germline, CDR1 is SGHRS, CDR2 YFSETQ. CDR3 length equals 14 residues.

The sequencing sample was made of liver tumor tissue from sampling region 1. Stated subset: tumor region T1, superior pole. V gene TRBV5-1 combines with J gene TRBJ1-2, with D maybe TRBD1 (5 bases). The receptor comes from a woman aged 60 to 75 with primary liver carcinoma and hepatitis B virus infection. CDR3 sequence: CASSLVGRVRGYTF. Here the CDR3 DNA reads TGCGCCAGCAGCTTGGTTGGCAGGGTGCGTGGCTACACCTTC.